This T cell receptor (beta chain) was sequenced during a study of cytomegalovirus exposure and HLA in healthy donors. Study results and caveats: Rare TCR sequences predominated, though certain public TCRs were found in many donors. Compared with the roughly 670-donor mean, an Asian-associated ancestry cluster reportedly had fewer N-insertions, according to a later analysis. Data from an earlier analysis indicated that most TCR beta V segments were productive either about 87% or about 30% of the time.

This clone has a handful of counts. The antigen is undetermined. V shed 1 base, J shed 5 bases, and the junction held 13 bases outside the gene matches. The CDR3 totals 17 residues. Looked up from germline, CDR1 is GTSNPN and CDR2 is SVGIG (reference sequence). In the PCR, 60 Vbeta and 13 Jbeta primers were used. Using immunoSEQ multiplex PCR, the repertoire was profiled, and TCRdb retains in-frame clones only, with some absent. Counted here are around 33,000 clones, roughly 90% occurring once; the ten biggest clones make up roughly 2.5%. The chain carries TRBV30 and TRBJ1-5; TRBD1 agrees at 8 bases. Sequenced sample: PBMCs. This clonotype was sampled from a woman younger than 30 in good health and CMV-seronegative. Here the CDR3 DNA reads TGTGCCTGGAGTGGTAGAAGGCAGGGGGCTGGGGATCAGCCCCAGCATTTT. Protein product: CAWSGRRQGAGDQPQHF.